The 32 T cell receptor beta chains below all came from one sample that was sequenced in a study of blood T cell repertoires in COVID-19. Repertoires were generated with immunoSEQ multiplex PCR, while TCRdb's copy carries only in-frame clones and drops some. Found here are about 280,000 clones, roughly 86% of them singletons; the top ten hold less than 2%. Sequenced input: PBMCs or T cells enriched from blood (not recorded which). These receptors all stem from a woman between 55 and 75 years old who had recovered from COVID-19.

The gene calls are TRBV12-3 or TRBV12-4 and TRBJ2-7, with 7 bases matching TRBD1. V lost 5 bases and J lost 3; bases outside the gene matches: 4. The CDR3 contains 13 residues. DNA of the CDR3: TGTGCCAGCAGTCGCGACAGGGACTACGAGCAGTACTTC. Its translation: CASSRDRDYEQYF.

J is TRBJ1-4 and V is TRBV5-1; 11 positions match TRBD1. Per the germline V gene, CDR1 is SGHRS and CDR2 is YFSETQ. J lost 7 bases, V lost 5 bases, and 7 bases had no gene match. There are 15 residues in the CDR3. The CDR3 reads CASRPGTGGTEKLFF. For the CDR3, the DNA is TGCGCCAGCAGACCCGGGACAGGGGGAACTGAAAAACTGTTTTTT.

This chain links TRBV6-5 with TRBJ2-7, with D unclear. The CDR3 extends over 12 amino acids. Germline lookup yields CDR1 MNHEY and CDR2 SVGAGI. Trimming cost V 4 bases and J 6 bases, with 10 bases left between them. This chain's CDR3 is CASSSLRGEQYF. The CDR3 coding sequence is TGTGCCAGCAGTTCACTCCGTGGCGAGCAGTACTTC.

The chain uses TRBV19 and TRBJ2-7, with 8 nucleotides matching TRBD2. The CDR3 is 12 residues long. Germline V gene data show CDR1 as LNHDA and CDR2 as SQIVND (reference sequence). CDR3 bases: TGTGCAGCGGGAGAGGGTCCCTACGAGCAGTACTTC. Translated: CAAGEGPYEQYF. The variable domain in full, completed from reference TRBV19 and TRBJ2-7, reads DGGITQSPKYLFRKEGQNVTLSCEQNLNHDAMYWYRQDPGQGLRLIYYSQIVNDFQKGDIAEGYSVSREKKESFPLTVTSAQKNPTAFYLCAAGEGPYEQYFGPGTRLTVT.

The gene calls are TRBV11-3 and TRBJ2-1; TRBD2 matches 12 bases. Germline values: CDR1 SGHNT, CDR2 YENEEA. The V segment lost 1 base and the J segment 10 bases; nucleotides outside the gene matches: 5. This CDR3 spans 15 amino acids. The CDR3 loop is CASSLGLAGEREQFF. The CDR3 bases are TGTGCCAGCAGCTTAGGACTAGCGGGGGAACGGGAGCAGTTCTTC.

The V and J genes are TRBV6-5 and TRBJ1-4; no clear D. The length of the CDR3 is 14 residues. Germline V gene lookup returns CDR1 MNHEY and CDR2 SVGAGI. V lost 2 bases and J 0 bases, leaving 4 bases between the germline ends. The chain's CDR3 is CASSYGATNEKLFF. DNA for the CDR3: TGTGCCAGCAGTTACGGAGCAACTAATGAAAAACTGTTTTTT.

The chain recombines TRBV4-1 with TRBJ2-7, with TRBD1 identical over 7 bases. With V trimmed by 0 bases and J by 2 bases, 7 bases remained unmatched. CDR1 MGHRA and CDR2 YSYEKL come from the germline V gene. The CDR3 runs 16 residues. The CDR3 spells CASSQEFEQGTYEQYF. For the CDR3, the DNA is TGCGCCAGCAGCCAAGAATTCGAACAGGGGACCTACGAGCAGTACTTC.

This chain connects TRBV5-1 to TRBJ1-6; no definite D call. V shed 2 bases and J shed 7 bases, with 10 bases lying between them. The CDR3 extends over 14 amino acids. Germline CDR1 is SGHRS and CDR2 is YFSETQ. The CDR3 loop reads CASSFEGTNSPLHF. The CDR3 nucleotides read TGCGCCAGCAGCTTTGAGGGAACGAATTCACCCCTCCACTTT.

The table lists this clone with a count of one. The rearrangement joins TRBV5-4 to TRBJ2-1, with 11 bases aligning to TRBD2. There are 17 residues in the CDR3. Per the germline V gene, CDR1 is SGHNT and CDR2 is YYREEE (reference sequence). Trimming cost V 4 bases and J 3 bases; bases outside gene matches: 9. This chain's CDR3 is CASSVKVAGGNYNEQFF. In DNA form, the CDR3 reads TGTGCCAGCAGCGTGAAAGTAGCGGGAGGGAACTACAATGAGCAGTTCTTC. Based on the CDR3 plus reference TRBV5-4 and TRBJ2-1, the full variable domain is ETGVTQSPTHLIKTRGQQVTLRCSSQSGHNTVSWYQQALGQGPQFIFQYYREEENGRGNFPPRFSGLQFPNYSSELNVNALELDDSALYLCASSVKVAGGNYNEQFFGPGTRLTVL.

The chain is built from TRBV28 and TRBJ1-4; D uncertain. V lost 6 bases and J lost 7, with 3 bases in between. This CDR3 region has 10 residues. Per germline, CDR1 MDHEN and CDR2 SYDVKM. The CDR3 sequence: CASSSEKLFF. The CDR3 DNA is TGTGCCAGCAGCTCTGAAAAACTGTTTTTT.

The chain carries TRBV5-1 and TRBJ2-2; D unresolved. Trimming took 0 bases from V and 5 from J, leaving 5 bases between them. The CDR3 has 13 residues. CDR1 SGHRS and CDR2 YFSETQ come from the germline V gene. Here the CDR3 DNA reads TGCGCCAGCAGCTTGGATAGTACCGGGGAGCTGTTTTTT. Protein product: CASSLDSTGELFF.

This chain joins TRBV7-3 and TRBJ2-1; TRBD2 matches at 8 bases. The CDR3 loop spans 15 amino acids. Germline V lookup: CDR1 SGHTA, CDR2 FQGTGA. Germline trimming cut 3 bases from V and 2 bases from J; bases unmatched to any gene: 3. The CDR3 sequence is CASSFSGAPYNEQFF. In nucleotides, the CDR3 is TGTGCCAGCAGCTTTAGCGGGGCACCCTACAATGAGCAGTTCTTC.

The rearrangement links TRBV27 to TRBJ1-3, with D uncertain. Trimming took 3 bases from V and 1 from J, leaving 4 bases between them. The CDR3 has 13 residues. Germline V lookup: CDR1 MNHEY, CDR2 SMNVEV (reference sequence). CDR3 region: CASSLQSGNTIYF. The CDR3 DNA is TGTGCCAGCAGTTTGCAGTCTGGAAACACCATATATTTT.

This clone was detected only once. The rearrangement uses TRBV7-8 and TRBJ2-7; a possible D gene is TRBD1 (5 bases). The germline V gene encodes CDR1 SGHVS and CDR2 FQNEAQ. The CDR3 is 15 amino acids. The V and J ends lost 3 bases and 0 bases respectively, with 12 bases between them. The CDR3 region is CASSFSTGSSYEQYF. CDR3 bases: TGTGCCAGCAGCTTCAGTACAGGCAGCTCCTACGAGCAGTACTTC.

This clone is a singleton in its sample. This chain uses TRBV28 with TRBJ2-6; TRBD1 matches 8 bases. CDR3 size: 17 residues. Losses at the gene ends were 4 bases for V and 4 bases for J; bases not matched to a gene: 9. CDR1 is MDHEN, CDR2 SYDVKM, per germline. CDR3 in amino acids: CASSSGQGLGGANVLTF. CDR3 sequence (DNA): TGTGCCAGCAGTTCAGGACAGGGCCTCGGAGGGGCCAACGTCCTGACTTTC.

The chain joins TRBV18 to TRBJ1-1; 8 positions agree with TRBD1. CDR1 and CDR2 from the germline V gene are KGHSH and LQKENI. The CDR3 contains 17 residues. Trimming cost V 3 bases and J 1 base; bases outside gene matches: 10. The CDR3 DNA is TGTGCCAGCTCACCGGGTCAGGGGGCCGGACGGAACACTGAAGCTTTCTTT. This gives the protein CASSPGQGAGRNTEAFF.

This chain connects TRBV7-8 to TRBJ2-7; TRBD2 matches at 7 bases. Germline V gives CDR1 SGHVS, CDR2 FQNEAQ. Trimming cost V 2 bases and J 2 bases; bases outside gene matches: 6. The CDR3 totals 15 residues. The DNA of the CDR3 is TGTGCCAGCAGCTTACGGGCGGGAGAAGCCTACGAGCAGTACTTC. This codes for CASSLRAGEAYEQYF. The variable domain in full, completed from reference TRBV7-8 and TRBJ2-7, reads GAGVSQSPRYKVAKRGQDVALRCDPISGHVSLFWYQQALGQGPEFLTYFQNEAQLDKSGLPSDRFFAERPEGSVSTLKIQRTQQEDSAVYLCASSLRAGEAYEQYFGPGTRLTVT.

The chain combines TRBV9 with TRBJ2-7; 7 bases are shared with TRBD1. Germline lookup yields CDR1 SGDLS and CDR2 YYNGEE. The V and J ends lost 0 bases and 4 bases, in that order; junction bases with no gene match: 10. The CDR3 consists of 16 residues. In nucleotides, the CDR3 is TGTGCCAGCAGCGTAGCCTCCGGGACAGATCTTTACGAGCAGTACTTC. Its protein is CASSVASGTDLYEQYF.

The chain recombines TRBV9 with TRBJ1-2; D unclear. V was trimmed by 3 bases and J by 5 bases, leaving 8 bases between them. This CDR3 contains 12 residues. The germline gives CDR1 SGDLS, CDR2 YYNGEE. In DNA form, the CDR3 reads TGTGCCAGCAGCGCCCCGGGATATGGCTACACCTTC. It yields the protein CASSAPGYGYTF.

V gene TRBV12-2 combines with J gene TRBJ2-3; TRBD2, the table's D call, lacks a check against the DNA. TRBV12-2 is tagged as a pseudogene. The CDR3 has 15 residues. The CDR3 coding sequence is TGTGCAAGTCGCTTGTGGCGGGGACGGACAGATACGCAGTATTTT. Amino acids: CASRLWRGRTDTQYF.

CDR3 region: CSASHYTF. In nucleotides, the CDR3 is TGCAGTGCTTCCCACTACACCTTC. The rearrangement joins TRBV20-1 to TRBJ1-2; D remains ambiguous. CDR3 length: 8 residues. Germline assignment: CDR1 DFQATT and CDR2 SNEGSKA (reference sequence). The germline V and J ends were trimmed by 5 bases and 10 bases, with 5 bases remaining between them.

The chain's CDR3 is CASSQENSGGDEDTEAFF. The DNA of the CDR3 is TGCGCCAGCAGCCAAGAAAATTCAGGGGGCGACGAGGACACTGAAGCTTTCTTT. The V and J genes are TRBV4-1 and TRBJ1-1, with 8 bases identical to TRBD1. From germline, CDR1 is MGHRA and CDR2 YSYEKL. The CDR3 consists of 18 residues. Unmatched junction bases numbered 12, after V lost 0 bases and J lost 3 bases.

The CDR3 DNA sequence: TGCGCCAGCAGAAGTCCAGGGGGAACCGGGGAGCTGTTTTTT. The encoded protein is CASRSPGGTGELFF. The chain carries TRBV10-2 and TRBJ2-2, with 7 bases aligning to TRBD1. The V gene end was trimmed by 6 bases and the J gene end by 5 bases; junction bases not matched to a gene: 6. Germline lookup yields CDR1 WSHSY and CDR2 SAAADI. The CDR3 spans 14 residues.

CDR3 DNA sequence: TGTGCCAGTAGCACAGGTAGGGGCTACGAGCAGTACTTC. This sequence encodes CASSTGRGYEQYF. The chain is built from TRBV19 and TRBJ2-7; the D gene is possibly TRBD1 (5 bases). Trimming removed 6 bases at V and 3 bases at J, with 12 bases between. The CDR3 totals 13 residues. Germline V gives CDR1 LNHDA, CDR2 SQIVND (reference sequence).

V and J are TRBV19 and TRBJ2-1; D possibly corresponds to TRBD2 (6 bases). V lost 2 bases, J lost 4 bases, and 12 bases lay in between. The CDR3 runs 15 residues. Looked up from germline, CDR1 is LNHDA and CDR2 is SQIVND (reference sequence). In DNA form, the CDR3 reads TGTGCCAGTAGTATAAGTAGCGGTGATTACAATGAGCAGTTCTTC. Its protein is CASSISSGDYNEQFF. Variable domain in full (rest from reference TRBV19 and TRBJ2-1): DGGITQSPKYLFRKEGQNVTLSCEQNLNHDAMYWYRQDPGQGLRLIYYSQIVNDFQKGDIAEGYSVSREKKESFPLTVTSAQKNPTAFYLCASSISSGDYNEQFFGPGTRLTVL.

The CDR3 protein is CASSRTGANTEAFF. CDR3 DNA sequence: TGCGCCAGCAGCCGCACAGGGGCGAACACTGAAGCTTTCTTT. The chain joins TRBV5-1 to TRBJ1-1; TRBD1 matches at 7 bases. Trimming cost V 4 bases and J 1 base; bases outside gene matches: 4. CDR1 and CDR2 from the germline V gene are SGHRS and YFSETQ. There are 14 residues in the CDR3.

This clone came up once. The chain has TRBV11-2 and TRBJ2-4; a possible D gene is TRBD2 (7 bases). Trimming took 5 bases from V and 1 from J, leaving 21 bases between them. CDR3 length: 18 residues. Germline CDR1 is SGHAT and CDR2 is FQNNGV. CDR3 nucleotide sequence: TGTGCCAGCAGCCTCCACGGCTGGGGGGGGGCCGCCAAAAACATTCAGTACTTC. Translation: CASSLHGWGGAAKNIQYF.

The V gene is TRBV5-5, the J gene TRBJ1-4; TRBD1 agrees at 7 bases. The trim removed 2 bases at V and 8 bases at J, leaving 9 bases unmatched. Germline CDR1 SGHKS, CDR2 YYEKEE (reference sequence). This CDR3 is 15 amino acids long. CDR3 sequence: CASSFIGGESEKLFF. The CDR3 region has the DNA TGTGCCAGCAGCTTCATAGGGGGCGAATCGGAAAAACTGTTTTTT.

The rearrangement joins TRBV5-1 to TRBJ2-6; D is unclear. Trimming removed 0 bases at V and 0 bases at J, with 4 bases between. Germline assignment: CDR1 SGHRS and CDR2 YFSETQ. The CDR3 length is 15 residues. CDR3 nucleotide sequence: TGCGCCAGCAGCTTGGGTAGCTCTGGGGCCAACGTCCTGACTTTC. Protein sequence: CASSLGSSGANVLTF.

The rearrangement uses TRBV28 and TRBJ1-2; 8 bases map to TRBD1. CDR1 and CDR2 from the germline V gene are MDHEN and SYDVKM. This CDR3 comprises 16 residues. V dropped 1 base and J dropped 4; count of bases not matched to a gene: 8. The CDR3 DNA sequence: TGTGCCAGCAGTTTATCTCCGCCAGGGGGCCGCTATGGCTACACCTTC. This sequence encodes CASSLSPPGGRYGYTF.

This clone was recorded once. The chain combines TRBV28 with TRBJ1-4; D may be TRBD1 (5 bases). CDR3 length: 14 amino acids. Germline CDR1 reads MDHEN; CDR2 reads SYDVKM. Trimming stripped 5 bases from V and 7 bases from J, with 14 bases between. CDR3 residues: CASSNGGIAEKLFF. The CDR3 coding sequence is TGTGCCAGCAGTAACGGGGGTATAGCTGAAAAACTGTTTTTT.

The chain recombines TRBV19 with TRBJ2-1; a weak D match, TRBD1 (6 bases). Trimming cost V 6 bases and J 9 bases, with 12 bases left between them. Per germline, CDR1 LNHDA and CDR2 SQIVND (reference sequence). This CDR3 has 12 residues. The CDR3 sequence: CASSPQGGEQFF. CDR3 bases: TGTGCCAGTAGCCCTCAAGGGGGTGAGCAGTTCTTC. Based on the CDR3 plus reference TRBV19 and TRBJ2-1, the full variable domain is DGGITQSPKYLFRKEGQNVTLSCEQNLNHDAMYWYRQDPGQGLRLIYYSQIVNDFQKGDIAEGYSVSREKKESFPLTVTSAQKNPTAFYLCASSPQGGEQFFGPGTRLTVL.